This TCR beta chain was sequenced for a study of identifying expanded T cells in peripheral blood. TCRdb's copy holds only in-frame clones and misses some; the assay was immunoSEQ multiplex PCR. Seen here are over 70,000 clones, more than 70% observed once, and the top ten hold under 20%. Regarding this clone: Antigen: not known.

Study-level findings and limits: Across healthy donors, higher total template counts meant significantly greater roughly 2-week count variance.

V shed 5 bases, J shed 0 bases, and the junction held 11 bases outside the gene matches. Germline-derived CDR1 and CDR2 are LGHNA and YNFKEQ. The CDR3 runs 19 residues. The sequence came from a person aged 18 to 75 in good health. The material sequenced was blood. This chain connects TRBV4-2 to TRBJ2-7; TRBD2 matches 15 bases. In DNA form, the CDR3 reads TGTGCCAGCAGCTTAAGCGGACTAGCGGGGGGGCCTAGCTCCTACGAGCAGTACTTC. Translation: CASSLSGLAGGPSSYEQYF.